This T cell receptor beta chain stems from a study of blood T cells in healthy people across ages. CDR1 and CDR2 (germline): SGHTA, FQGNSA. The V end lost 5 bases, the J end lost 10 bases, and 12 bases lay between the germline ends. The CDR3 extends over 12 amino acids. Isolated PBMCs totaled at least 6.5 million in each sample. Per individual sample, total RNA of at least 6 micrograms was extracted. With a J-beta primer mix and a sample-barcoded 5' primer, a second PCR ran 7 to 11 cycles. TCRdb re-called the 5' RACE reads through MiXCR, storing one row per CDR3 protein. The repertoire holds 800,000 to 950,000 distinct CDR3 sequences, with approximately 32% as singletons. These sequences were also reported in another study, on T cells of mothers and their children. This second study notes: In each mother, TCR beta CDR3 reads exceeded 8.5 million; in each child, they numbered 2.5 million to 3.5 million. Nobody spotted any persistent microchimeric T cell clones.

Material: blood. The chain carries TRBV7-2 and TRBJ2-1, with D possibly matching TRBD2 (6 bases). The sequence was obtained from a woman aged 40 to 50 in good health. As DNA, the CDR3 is TGTGCCAGCAGCCCAGATGGACTAGAGCAGTTCTTC. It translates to CASSPDGLEQFF.